This T cell receptor (beta chain) derives from a study of response to subunit inactivated influenza vaccine. Whole-study results and caveats: Each seasonal influenza vaccination, the authors suggested, recruits few new T cells.

In its sample, this clonotype was seen a few times. Its antigen is undetermined. The CDR3 totals 14 residues. The V gene's germline CDR1 is SEHNR and CDR2 FQNEAQ (reference sequence). V lost 2 bases to trimming and J lost 6 bases, with 11 bases between them. Each CDR3 protein is one row after TCRdb ran MiXCR on the RT-PCR reads. Among 150,000 to 200,000 distinct CDR3 sequences listed, around 9% were seen once. The genes are TRBV7-9 and TRBJ2-1; TRBD2 might be the D (6 bases). The source of this sequence is a man aged 45 to 65 who received an inactivated influenza vaccine. The specimen comprised non-naive T cells sorted from PBMCs, sampled on the day of vaccination. DNA for the CDR3: TGTGCCAGCAGCTTATCCGGGAGTCGCAATGAGCAGTTCTTC. This codes for CASSLSGSRNEQFF. The whole variable domain, remainder taken from reference TRBV7-9 and TRBJ2-1, is DTGVSQNPRHKITKRGQNVTFRCDPISEHNRLYWYRQTLGQGPEFLTYFQNEAQLEKSRLLSDRFSAERPKGSFSTLEIQRTEQGDSAMYLCASSLSGSRNEQFFGPGTRLTVL.